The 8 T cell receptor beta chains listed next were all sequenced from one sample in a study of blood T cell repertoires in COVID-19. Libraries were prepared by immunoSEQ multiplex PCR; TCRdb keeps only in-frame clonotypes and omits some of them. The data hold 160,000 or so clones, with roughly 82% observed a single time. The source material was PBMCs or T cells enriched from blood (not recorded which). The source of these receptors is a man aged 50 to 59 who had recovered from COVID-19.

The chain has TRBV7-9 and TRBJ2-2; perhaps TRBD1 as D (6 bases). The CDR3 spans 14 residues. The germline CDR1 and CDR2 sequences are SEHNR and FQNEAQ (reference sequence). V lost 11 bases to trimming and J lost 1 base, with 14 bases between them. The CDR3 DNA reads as TGTGCCCAAAGGACAGAGCGGAACACCGGGGAGCTGTTTTTT. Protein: CAQRTERNTGELFF.

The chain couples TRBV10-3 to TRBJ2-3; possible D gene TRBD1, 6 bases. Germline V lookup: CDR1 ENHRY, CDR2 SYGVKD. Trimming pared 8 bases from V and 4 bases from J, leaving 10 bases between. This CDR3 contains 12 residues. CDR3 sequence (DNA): TGTGCCATCGGCGAGGGGGCAGATACGCAGTATTTT. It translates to CAIGEGADTQYF.

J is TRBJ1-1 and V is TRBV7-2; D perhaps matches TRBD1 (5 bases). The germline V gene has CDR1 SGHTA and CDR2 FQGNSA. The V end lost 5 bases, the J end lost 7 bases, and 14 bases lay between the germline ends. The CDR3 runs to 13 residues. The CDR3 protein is CASSPGEQVEAFF. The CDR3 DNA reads TGTGCCAGCAGCCCGGGGGAACAGGTTGAAGCTTTCTTT.

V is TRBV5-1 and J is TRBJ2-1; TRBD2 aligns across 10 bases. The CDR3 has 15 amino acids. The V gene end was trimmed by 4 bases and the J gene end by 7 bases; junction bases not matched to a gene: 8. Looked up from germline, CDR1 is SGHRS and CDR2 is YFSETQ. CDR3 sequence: CASSRVSGGSNEQFF. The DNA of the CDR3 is TGCGCCAGCAGCCGGGTTAGCGGGGGGTCTAATGAGCAGTTCTTC.

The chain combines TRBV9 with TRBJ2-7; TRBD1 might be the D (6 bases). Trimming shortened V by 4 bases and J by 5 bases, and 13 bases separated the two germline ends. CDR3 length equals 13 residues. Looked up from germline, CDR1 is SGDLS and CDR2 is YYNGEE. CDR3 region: CASSPYTGNEQYF. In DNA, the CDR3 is TGTGCCAGCAGCCCCTACACAGGGAACGAGCAGTACTTC.

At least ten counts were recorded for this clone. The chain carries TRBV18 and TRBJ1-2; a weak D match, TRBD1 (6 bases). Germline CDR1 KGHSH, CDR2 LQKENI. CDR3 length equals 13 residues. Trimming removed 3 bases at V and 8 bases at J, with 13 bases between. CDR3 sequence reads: CASSPRTASGYTF. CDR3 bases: TGTGCCAGCTCACCGCGGACAGCTAGCGGCTACACCTTC.

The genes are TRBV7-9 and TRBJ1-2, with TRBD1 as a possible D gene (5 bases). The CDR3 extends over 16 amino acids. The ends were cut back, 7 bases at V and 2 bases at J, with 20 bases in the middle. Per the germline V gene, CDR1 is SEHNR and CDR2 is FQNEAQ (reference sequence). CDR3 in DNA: TGTGCCAGCACCTTGTACGTCGGACGGACAAACTATGGCTACACCTTC. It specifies CASTLYVGRTNYGYTF.

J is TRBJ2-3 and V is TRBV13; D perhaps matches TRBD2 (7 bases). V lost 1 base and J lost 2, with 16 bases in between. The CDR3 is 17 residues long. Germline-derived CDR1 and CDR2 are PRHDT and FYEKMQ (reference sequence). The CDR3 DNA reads TGTGCCAGCAGCTTAGCCACACAGCGGGGACACACAGATACGCAGTATTTT. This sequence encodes CASSLATQRGHTDTQYF.